This T cell receptor beta chain was obtained from a study of PD-L1 blockade in urothelial cancer. Only in-frame clones appear in the TCRdb table, and some are missing; sequencing was by immunoSEQ multiplex PCR. The table shows about 63,000 clones, with roughly 80% occurring only once. Regarding time point: pretreatment peripheral blood. V lost 5 bases, J lost 8 bases, and 8 bases stayed unmatched. CDR3 size: 13 residues. Germline lookup yields CDR1 SEHNR and CDR2 FQNEAQ (reference sequence). V usage is TRBV7-9 and J usage is TRBJ2-5, with TRBD2 identical over 7 bases. The sequences come from PBMCs, collected around atezolizumab (anti-PD-L1) treatment. The clonotype comes from a man aged 65-85 years with urothelial cancer. The CDR3 nucleotides read TGTGCCAGCAGCCCGGGAGGAGGGGAAACCCAGTACTTC. It translates to CASSPGGGETQYF.